This T cell receptor (beta chain) was identified during a study of cytomegalovirus exposure and HLA in healthy donors. Findings and limits, study-wide: The authors later found TCR association rates varying by HLA locus, with DRB1 most and HLA-C fewest. Cytomegalovirus association was listed for 170 or so TCR beta chains. Sequencing likely produced, as an artifact, a cluster of highly shared sequence variants.

The PCR contained 60 Vbeta and 13 Jbeta primers. TCRdb keeps only in-frame clones here, not all; method: immunoSEQ multiplex PCR. There are approximately 100,000 clones in the sample; about 70% occur only once, and about 2.6% lies in the top ten. V lost 8 bases, J lost 5 bases, and 10 bases stayed unmatched. CDR1 and CDR2 (germline): MDHEN, SYDVKM. The CDR3 has 14 amino acids. As to this clone: Its antigen is unknown.

The sample taken for sequencing was PBMCs. The source of this sequence is a man aged 50-60 years in good health and CMV-seropositive. This chain connects TRBV28 to TRBJ1-1; 8 nucleotides match TRBD1. CDR3 in amino acids: CASDRPGGRTEAFF. For the CDR3, the DNA is TGTGCCAGCGACCGCCCAGGGGGCCGGACTGAAGCTTTCTTT.